This note documents a single T cell receptor beta chain sequence. This clonotype was detected a few times. No cognate antigen has been identified for it. One base away there is no much larger clone; base qualities are not given. Trimming costs V 11 bases and J 6 bases, and their ends lie 17 bases apart. The germline V gene yields MNHNS for CDR1 and SASEGT for CDR2. From its cysteine to its phenylalanine, the CDR3 spans 14 amino acids. Only the CDR3 part of the read is kept: 42 bases, read in frame from the first base. Taken with the paper, the label for time point translates to: newly diagnosed GD, antithyroid drugs for less than 3 months. For both TCR sequencing and RNA sequencing, RNA was extracted from PBMCs in TRIzol. The diagnosis of Graves' disease was made according to American Thyroid Association guidelines. Patients for the study were recruited at an endocrinology department in Xi'an, China. Each patient gave approximately 10 milliliters of peripheral blood, collected in an EDTA anticoagulant tube. Ficoll Paque Plus density gradient separation was used to isolate PBMCs, and no further T cell sorting was done. RNA quality was checked with an Agilent 2100 Bioanalyzer and agarose gel, and concentration with a NanoDrop 2000.

This sample is drawn from a study of regulatory T cells in long-lasting Graves disease (dated by TCRdb to about 2021). In the study overall: Newly diagnosed Graves' disease patients had taken antithyroid drugs for less than 3 months. Peripheral blood TCR sequencing and RNA sequencing compared persistent Graves' disease patients with newly diagnosed Graves' disease patients. A total of around 35 samples were covered by TCR sequencing, comprising approximately 13 persistent and roughly 20 newly diagnosed Graves' disease patients. The study was registered as a clinical trial and conducted in China. Broader findings and caveats from the paper: Because the primary lesion, thyroid tissue, could not be accessed, the study looked at peripheral blood alone. As a limitation, the authors acknowledged that the small sample size may reduce accuracy. Sequencing and analysis were limited to the TCR beta chain. Lower TCR Shannon entropy and fewer highly expanded clones were observed in persistent Graves' disease patients than in newly diagnosed patients, which suggested clonal expansion. A larger number of public clonotypes was shared among persistent patients (over 2,500) than among newly diagnosed patients (approximately 1,000). Preferential use of TRBV28, TRBJ1-2 and TRBJ2-5 was observed in persistent disease, whereas TRBV20-1 and TRBJ2-1 were favored in newly diagnosed disease.

The receptor library was made with multiplex PCR. The instrument given in TCRdb is Illumina HiSeq 4000. TCR beta libraries were built with iRepertoire HTBI primers and Arm-PCR amplification of CDR3 regions. Gel purification was performed on PCR products prior to sequencing. As for how the authors treated the data: A total of 62 TRBV and 14 TRBJ segments were identified across samples and were used for gene usage analysis of CDR3 amino acid clonotypes. Filtered high-quality paired reads were merged into contigs using COPE and FqMerger. BLAST was used to align contigs to IMGT TRBV, TRBD and TRBJ reference genes, and CDR3 was defined according to IMGT. Clonotypes above 0.1% frequency were classified as highly expanded clones. Shannon entropy served as the measure of repertoire diversity, while the Gini coefficient captured V-J evenness. A clonotype found in more than one individual was treated as public. TCRdb itself trimmed the public reads at Q25 with fastp, ran MiXCR and retained productive beta chains. All rows with the same CDR3 protein become a single entry with the most common DNA and genes. For this entry, the V and J calls and clone size follow TCRdb and not the study's own pipeline. A total of fewer than 650,000 distinct CDR3 sequences appear in this sample, 16% of them only once. 18% of the sample goes to the ten largest clones.

This sample was also put to use in a study of T cells in Graves' hyperthyroidism and ophthalmopathy. As described in the second report: Graves' hyperthyroidism was defined as stable when no progression to ophthalmopathy occurred over 18 months of follow-up. The hyperthyroidism patients were between 18 and 65 years old and newly diagnosed, with a disease duration of less than 2 months. Exclusion was applied to patients with uncontrolled infections, other autoimmune diseases, pregnancy or lactation. Diagnoses were established on the basis of clinical symptoms, serum thyroxine and TRAb, thyroid ultrasound, and orbital computed tomography. The first round of RT-PCR for the TCR CDR3 was performed with the HTBI primer set and the Qiagen OneStep RT-PCR kit. Most expanded thyroid clonotypes (frequency above 0.001) were also detected in blood, suggesting blood repertoires may reflect thyroid immune responses. In cross-validation, a model built on a 13 V-J signature told ophthalmopathy apart from stable hyperthyroidism with approximately 90% sensitivity and 81% to 82% specificity, and in testing the same model reached 80%/75%. During validation, the model predicted progression to ophthalmopathy a median of roughly 7.1 months ahead of onset, with 70.59% sensitivity and 72.22% specificity. A discovery cohort of 95 to 100 patients, roughly 45 with Graves' ophthalmopathy and under 60 with stable Graves' hyperthyroidism, was used to find distinguishing TCR V-J signatures. Whether ophthalmopathy could be predicted prospectively was tested in an independent validation cohort made up of 18 to 20 hyperthyroidism patients plus 17 patients who later progressed to ophthalmopathy. The roughly 91 discovery patients were randomly divided into training and test sets at a 7:3 ratio. The study also compared thyroid tissue and blood T-cell repertoires from several Graves' hyperthyroidism patients. Following sampling, methimazole starting at 30 mg daily was given to hyperthyroidism patients, and high-dose intravenous methylprednisolone was given to ophthalmopathy patients. Libraries were constructed in a second round of multiplex PCR, after which size selection and purification were carried out. The libraries were sequenced on an Illumina HiSeq2000 using paired-end 100 bp reads. SOAPnuke was used to process the raw data, removing reads that contained adapters or uncalled bases, had a mean Phred below 15, or lacked an exact match to the constant primer or identifier. COPE v1.2.5 was used to merge the high-quality paired reads, and each unique nucleotide sequence was defined as a clonotype. MiTCR v1.1 was used to align clonotypes to the IMGT TRBV, TRBD and TRBJ reference segments. The analysis was restricted to V-J combinations with a frequency above 0.0001, which together covered over 99% of the repertoires. A TCS score was defined as the ratio of F50 (clonal expansion) to E x V (chaos), with BLOSUM62-based TCRdist applied between CDR3 peptides within each V-J. Welch's t-statistics and random forest reduced roughly 530 V-J features to 10 to 15, which were used in a naive Bayes classifier (R e1071). No statistical method was used to fix the sample size in advance, and group allocation was not hidden from the investigators. The paper describes TCR Vbeta CDR3 sequencing of about 140 peripheral blood samples, made up of 43 ophthalmopathy patients, 70 to 75 hyperthyroidism patients and 17 progressor patients.

The sequenced sample was peripheral blood mononuclear cells (PBMCs), obtained at new diagnosis, from a patient treated with antithyroid drugs. The V and J segments used are TRBV6-1 and TRBJ1-6; no D gene is confidently identified. The source of this sequence is a woman aged 25 to 39 with Graves disease. Donor details come from another sample of the same person, matched by shared clones. CDR3 reads: CASAAPYPNSPLHF. The nucleotides read TGTGCCTCTGCCGCCCCGTACCCTAATTCACCCCTCCACTTT.